The clone carrying this TCR beta chain was observed at least ten times. This sample was taken from a study of metastatic and nonmetastatic thyroid tumors. MiXCR re-clonotyped the PCR reads for TCRdb. Of tens of thousands of clones listed, 30% to 40% were seen once; the top ten hold 15% to 20%. None of the patients had undergone any treatment ahead of thyroid surgery. V dropped 5 bases and J dropped 0 bases, with 8 bases sitting between them. The CDR3 contains 15 residues. From germline, CDR1 is MNHNS and CDR2 SASEGT. The chain combines TRBV6-1 with TRBJ2-6; the D is unclear. Sequencing used tumor tissue. This clonotype originated in a female donor with papillary thyroid cancer or a benign thyroid nodule (not recorded which). Some clones in this sample may be carry-over from other donors' samples. The CDR3 nucleotides read TGTGCCAGCAGTTCAGACGACTCTGGGGCCAACGTCCTGACTTTC. This translates into CASSSDDSGANVLTF.